The clone carrying this T cell receptor (beta chain) was observed a few times. Its cognate antigen is unknown. The CDR3 is 15 residues long. Trimming at V came to 6 bases and at J to 5 bases, leaving 8 bases not matched to a gene. From germline, CDR1 is SGHRS and CDR2 YFSETQ. This specimen comes from a study of T-cell memory formation after mild COVID-19. As for the study in general: TCR clusters were largely donor specific.

Findings and caveats of the study: Day 15 to 85 contractors were CD4/CD8 balanced; later expanders leaned CD4+.

5'RACE with constant-segment primers yielded barcoded, UMI-tagged TCR alpha and TCR beta cDNA libraries. Each CDR3 protein gets one entry after TCRdb re-called the 5' RACE reads with MiXCR. The sample has under 250,000 distinct CDR3 sequences, 15% seen once. The sequenced sample was PBMCs or a T cell subset sorted from them (not recorded which). The gene calls are TRBV5-1 and TRBJ2-2; TRBD1 matches at 9 bases. This clonotype originated in an adult woman who had mild COVID-19 (a few samples of this study predate the infection). Cell type and time point are not known. The CDR3 nucleotides are TGCGCCAGCACACAGGGGGCGCGATGGACCGGGGAGCTGTTTTTT. Amino acid sequence: CASTQGARWTGELFF.